The entry below describes one T cell receptor (beta chain). Its antigen is not yet known. No much larger clone is present one base from it, and per-base qualities are unavailable. Interpreted using the paper, the time point label stands for: persistent/refractory GD, antithyroid drugs over 5 years with positive TRAb. RNA was extracted from PBMCs in TRIzol for both TCR sequencing and RNA sequencing. Graves' disease was diagnosed according to American Thyroid Association guidelines. The patients came from an endocrinology department in Xi'an, China. Each patient gave about 9.1 milliliters of peripheral blood, collected in an EDTA anticoagulant tube. Ficoll Paque Plus density gradient separation was used to isolate PBMCs, and no further T cell sorting was performed. An Agilent 2100 Bioanalyzer and agarose gel were used to assess RNA quality, and a NanoDrop 2000 was used to measure RNA concentration. Ends trimmed: V by 3 bases, J by 3 bases; bases unmatched to a gene: 5. The germline V gene gives CDR1 as KGHDR and CDR2 as SFDVKD. The CDR3 measures 15 amino acids from cysteine to phenylalanine. Of all the DNA, just the CDR3 is kept, 45 bases in frame from base 1.

This sample stems from a study of regulatory T cells in long-lasting Graves disease (dated by TCRdb to about 2021). Regarding the research as a whole: Persistent Graves' disease was defined as antithyroid drug treatment for over 5 years with persistently positive TSH receptor autoantibodies. Patients with persistent Graves' disease were compared with patients with newly diagnosed Graves' disease using TCR sequencing and RNA sequencing of peripheral blood. The study was conducted in China and was registered as a clinical trial. TCR sequencing covered 13 persistent and around 20 newly diagnosed Graves' disease patients, some 33 samples in total. Persistent Graves' disease patients in the clinical cohort had taken antithyroid drugs for 9.5 to 13 years on average. Results and caveats for the whole study, not just this receptor: Preferential use of TRBV28, TRBJ1-2 and TRBJ2-5 was observed in persistent disease, whereas TRBV20-1 and TRBJ2-1 were favored in newly diagnosed disease. More public clonotypes were shared among persistent patients (roughly 3,000) than among newly diagnosed patients (roughly 1,000). Persistent Graves' disease patients showed lower TCR Shannon entropy and fewer highly expanded clones than newly diagnosed patients, suggesting clonal expansion. The small sample size was acknowledged by the authors as a limitation that may reduce accuracy. Only the TCR beta chain was sequenced and analyzed. Only peripheral blood was studied, because thyroid tissue, the primary lesion, was inaccessible.

The library was obtained by multiplex PCR. Reads for this sample came from an Illumina HiSeq 4000. CDR3 regions were amplified by Arm-PCR with iRepertoire HTBI primers to construct TCR beta libraries. Before sequencing, the PCR products underwent gel purification. In the source study's methods: A total of around 66 TRBV and 14 TRBJ segments were identified across samples and were used for gene usage analysis of CDR3 amino acid clonotypes. Filtered high-quality paired reads were merged into contigs using COPE and FqMerger. BLAST was used to align contigs to the IMGT TRBV, TRBD and TRBJ reference genes, and CDR3 was defined following IMGT. Highly expanded clones were defined as clonotypes with a frequency above 0.1%. Shannon entropy was used to measure repertoire diversity, and the Gini coefficient was used to measure V-J evenness. Public clonotypes were defined as clonotypes shared by more than one individual. Through fastp at Q25 and MiXCR, TCRdb rebuilt clones from the public reads, retaining in-frame beta chains. Under each unique CDR3 protein, matching rows form one entry showing the most common genes and DNA. Here the V and J calls rest on TCRdb's processing, not on the authors' analysis. Here the sample has nearly 350,000 distinct CDR3 sequences; about 20% occur a single time. 29% of the sample is in the top ten clones.

This clonotype originated in a female donor with Graves disease. Sequencing used peripheral blood mononuclear cells (PBMCs), obtained when the disease was refractory, from a patient treated with antithyroid drugs. Recombination joined TRBV24-1 with TRBJ2-5; 8 of the junction bases match TRBD1. CDR3 protein: CATSDPTGAEETQYF. The base sequence is TGTGCCACCAGTGATCCGACAGGGGCTGAAGAGACCCAGTACTTC.